The 7 T cell receptor beta chains in this list originate from one sample, sequenced in a study of T cell repertoires in cytomegalovirus infection. TCRdb analysed the reads with MiXCR anew, one entry per CDR3 protein. The sample yields 200,000 to 300,000 distinct CDR3 sequences, around 9% seen once. The sequenced sample consisted of PBMCs. The receptors originated from a human donor in good health (CMV status not recorded). Some clones in this sample may be carry-over from other donors' samples.

This clonotype was detected a few times. The rearrangement joins TRBV5-1 to TRBJ2-5; D gene uncertain. CDR3 length: 14 amino acids. Germline values: CDR1 SGHRS, CDR2 YFSETQ. V lost 2 bases to trimming and J lost 3 bases, with 11 bases between them. The CDR3 reads CASSFASLEETQYF. The CDR3 bases are TGCGCCAGCAGCTTCGCGTCTCTGGAAGAGACCCAGTACTTC.

V usage is TRBV5-1 and J usage is TRBJ2-5; D may be TRBD1 or TRBD2 (6 bases each). Germline assignment: CDR1 SGHRS and CDR2 YFSETQ. There are 15 residues in the CDR3. V was shortened by 3 bases and J by 4 bases, with 16 bases between the two germline ends. CDR3 bases: TGCGCCAGCAGCTATTCCCCGGGGGCTCCAGAGACCCAGTACTTC. Its protein is CASSYSPGAPETQYF.

This clonotype was counted many times. V is TRBV20-1 and J is TRBJ2-1; TRBD2 aligns across 14 bases. The CDR3 runs 16 residues. J lost 5 bases, V lost 1 base, and 4 bases had no gene match. Germline-derived CDR1 and CDR2 are DFQATT and SNEGSKA (reference sequence). The CDR3 region is CSARVGGLAGDNEQFF. For the CDR3, the DNA is TGCAGTGCTAGAGTCGGGGGACTAGCGGGAGACAATGAGCAGTTCTTC.

This clonotype has a count of ten or more. This chain uses TRBV20-1 with TRBJ2-5, with D possibly matching TRBD2 (6 bases). Germline V lookup: CDR1 DFQATT, CDR2 SNEGSKA (reference sequence). The CDR3 sequence is 16 residues long. V gave up 1 base and J gave up 4 bases, with 19 bases separating them. CDR3 protein: CSARGVSGPEGETQYF. Written as DNA, the CDR3 is TGCAGTGCTAGAGGAGTCTCGGGACCGGAGGGAGAGACCCAGTACTTC.

This clonotype showed up just a few times. The chain uses TRBV28 and TRBJ2-1, with a possible D match to TRBD2 (7 bases). The CDR3 runs 20 residues. Per the germline V gene, CDR1 is MDHEN and CDR2 is SYDVKM. The germline V and J ends were trimmed by 6 bases and 0 bases, with 27 bases remaining between them. CDR3 residues: CASSRGSGKGGGSSYNEQFF. Written as DNA, the CDR3 is TGTGCCAGCAGCCGTGGTTCCGGGAAAGGGGGGGGAAGCTCCTACAATGAGCAGTTCTTC.

As regards this clonotype: This could be a read error, since a much larger clone is one nucleotide away. The chain couples TRBV7-9 to TRBJ1-1; D unresolved. The V gene's germline CDR1 is SEHNR and CDR2 FQNEAQ (reference sequence). The CDR3 runs to 14 residues. The V end was cut by 0 bases, the J end by 1 base, with 6 bases between. CDR3 amino acids: CASSLAARNTEAFF. In DNA form, the CDR3 reads TGTGCCAGCAGCTTAGCGGCCAGGAACACTGAAGCTTTCTTT.

The rearrangement uses TRBV29-1 and TRBJ1-2; 9 positions agree with TRBD1. Per germline, CDR1 SQVTM and CDR2 ANQGSEA. The ends lost 6 bases at V and 3 bases at J; junction bases unmatched: 11. The CDR3 extends over 15 amino acids. CDR3 residues: CSVSQAGQGHYGYTF. The CDR3 nucleotides read TGCAGCGTCTCCCAAGCGGGACAGGGACACTATGGCTACACCTTC.